These 23 T cell receptor beta chains were all obtained from the same sample, sequenced in a study of blood T cell repertoires in COVID-19. TCRdb's copy holds only in-frame clones and misses some; the assay was immunoSEQ multiplex PCR. This table has more than 95,000 clones, 75% to 90% appearing once. The sample consisted of peripheral blood. These receptor sequences come from a man between 45 and 60 years old with acute or convalescent COVID-19.

The rearrangement joins TRBV5-4 to TRBJ2-3; 9 bases map to TRBD1. The length of the CDR3 is 15 residues. The germline gives CDR1 SGHNT, CDR2 YYREEE (reference sequence). The J segment lost 3 bases and the V segment lost 4 bases, leaving 6 bases of the junction unmatched. CDR3 DNA: TGTGCCAGCAGCGTACCGGGACAGGGTACAGATACGCAGTATTTT. Translating gives CASSVPGQGTDTQYF.

The rearrangement links TRBV6-2 or TRBV6-3 to TRBJ2-7, with no clear D. This CDR3 is 13 amino acids long. Looked up from germline, CDR1 is MNHEY and CDR2 is SVGEGT. V lost 2 bases, J lost 1 base, and 6 bases lay in between. CDR3 sequence: CASSYVLSYEQYF. CDR3 DNA: TGTGCCAGCAGTTACGTCCTATCCTACGAGCAGTACTTC.

The rearrangement links TRBV7-9 to TRBJ1-2; D unresolved. CDR1 SEHNR and CDR2 FQNEAQ come from the germline V gene (reference sequence). CDR3 length: 15 residues. Between the trimmed V and J ends, which lost 5 bases and 7 bases, there was a span of 20 bases. The chain's CDR3 is CASSQAAGLLSGYTF. The CDR3 region has the DNA TGTGCCAGCAGCCAGGCGGCGGGGTTACTAAGTGGCTACACCTTC.

The chain recombines TRBV6-1 with TRBJ2-2; 8 positions match TRBD1. CDR1 is MNHNS, CDR2 SASEGT, per germline. Trimming removed 6 bases from V and 4 bases from J; junction bases left unmatched: 7. The CDR3 has 15 residues. The CDR3 coding sequence is TGTGCCAGCAGCACGGACAGGGCGGCCACCGGGGAGCTGTTTTTT. Residues: CASSTDRAATGELFF.

The DNA for the CDR3 is TGTGCCAGCAGCCCCTACGTGGGAGCTACAGATACGCAGTATTTT. It codes for CASSPYVGATDTQYF. This sequence joins TRBV7-8 and TRBJ2-3; D might be TRBD2 (5 bases). Trimming took off 5 bases at V and 3 bases at J, with 15 bases between the two ends. This CDR3 spans 15 amino acids. CDR1 is SGHVS, CDR2 FQNEAQ, per germline.

V and J are TRBV28 and TRBJ2-1, with unresolved D. Trimming pared 1 base from V and 6 bases from J, leaving 7 bases between. The CDR3 covers 13 residues. From germline, CDR1 is MDHEN and CDR2 SYDVKM. The CDR3 DNA follows: TGTGCCAGCAGTTTATTGGCTCCCAATGAGCAGTTCTTC. As protein: CASSLLAPNEQFF.

The CDR3 is CASSSLGGTSGTYEQFF. CDR3 DNA: TGTGCCAGCAGTTCCCTTGGAGGGACTAGCGGGACGTATGAGCAGTTCTTC. The V call is TRBV27, the J call TRBJ2-1, with 13 bases identical to TRBD2. CDR3 length: 17 amino acids. V shed 4 bases and J 8 bases; nucleotides not matched to a gene: 11. Germline CDR1 MNHEY, CDR2 SMNVEV (reference sequence).

The CDR3 region is CASSPGPGGAYEQYF. The CDR3 coding sequence is TGCGCCAGCAGCCCAGGGCCGGGGGGAGCCTACGAGCAGTACTTC. The gene calls are TRBV5-1 and TRBJ2-7, with TRBD2 matching 7 bases. Trimming cost V 4 bases and J 2 bases; bases outside gene matches: 9. The germline V gene has CDR1 SGHRS and CDR2 YFSETQ. The CDR3 consists of 15 residues.

In this sample, this clone turned up a few times. V and J are TRBV2 and TRBJ1-2; TRBD1 agrees at 9 bases. Germline assignment: CDR1 SNHLY and CDR2 FYNNEI. The CDR3 consists of 11 residues. With V trimmed by 7 bases and J by 9 bases, 3 bases remained unmatched. The CDR3 loop reads CASTGQGSYTF. DNA for the CDR3: TGTGCCAGCACTGGACAGGGGAGCTACACCTTC.

The chain carries TRBV12-3 or TRBV12-4 and TRBJ2-7; TRBD2 might be the D (7 bases). The V and J ends lost 3 bases and 2 bases respectively, with 8 bases between them. The CDR3 sequence is 13 residues long. The CDR3 is CASSLGGPYEQYF. The DNA for the CDR3 is TGTGCCAGCAGTTTGGGGGGGCCCTACGAGCAGTACTTC.

The J gene is TRBJ2-7, the V gene TRBV5-6, with D possibly matching TRBD2 (6 bases). This CDR3 region has 14 residues. Per germline, CDR1 SGHDT and CDR2 YYEEEE. V was shortened by 1 base and J by 7 bases, with 15 bases between the two germline ends. The CDR3 DNA follows: TGTGCCAGCAGCTTGAAACGGGGAGGTGAAGAGCAGTACTTC. Translating it yields CASSLKRGGEEQYF.

The genes are TRBV6-6 and TRBJ1-2, with 7 bases that match TRBD1. The CDR3 spans 14 residues. Germline V CDR1 and CDR2: MNHNY, SVGAGI (reference sequence). Trimming at V came to 6 bases and at J to 7 bases, leaving 11 bases not matched to a gene. CDR3 DNA: TGTGCCAGCAGCCTCTCAGGGGGGCAGGGTGGCTACACCTTC. This gives the protein CASSLSGGQGGYTF.

The chain joins TRBV6-6 to TRBJ2-7, with 7 bases identical to TRBD1. The ends lost 1 base at V and 4 bases at J; junction bases unmatched: 10. The CDR3 contains 16 residues. Germline V gives CDR1 MNHNY, CDR2 SVGAGI (reference sequence). This CDR3 reads CASSYWGSETGYEQYF. Written as DNA, the CDR3 is TGTGCCAGCAGTTACTGGGGGAGTGAGACAGGGTACGAGCAGTACTTC.

V usage is TRBV24-1 and J usage is TRBJ1-2, with D tentatively TRBD1 (6 bases). CDR1 KGHDR and CDR2 SFDVKD come from the germline V gene. The length of the CDR3 is 14 residues. Trimming took 3 bases from V and 4 from J, leaving 11 bases between them. The CDR3 DNA reads TGTGCCACCAGTGATCGGGGGGCAGGCTATGGCTACACCTTC. Protein product: CATSDRGAGYGYTF.

The V gene is TRBV5-1, the J gene TRBJ2-7; 11 bases match TRBD1. The V gene end was trimmed by 0 bases and the J gene end by 4 bases; junction bases not matched to a gene: 3. Per germline, CDR1 SGHRS and CDR2 YFSETQ. CDR3 size: 15 residues. The chain's CDR3 is CASSLGDRGKYEQYF. The CDR3 DNA reads TGCGCCAGCAGCTTGGGGGACAGGGGGAAATACGAGCAGTACTTC.

A few counts support this clone. CDR3 amino acids: CASSGGLADYEQYF. CDR3 nucleotides: TGTGCCAGCAGTGGCGGACTAGCGGACTACGAGCAGTACTTC. The chain couples TRBV28 to TRBJ2-7, with TRBD2 matching 10 bases. From germline, CDR1 is MDHEN and CDR2 SYDVKM. This CDR3 is built from 14 residues. After removal of 5 bases from V and 3 bases from J, the junction contained 4 bases not matched to a gene.

This clone was seen only once. The chain links TRBV28 to TRBJ2-5, with D unclear. V dropped 4 bases and J dropped 5 bases, with 14 bases sitting between them. The CDR3 contains 14 residues. The germline V gene encodes CDR1 MDHEN and CDR2 SYDVKM. The CDR3 here is CASSSTDTAETQYF. In DNA form, the CDR3 reads TGTGCCAGCAGTTCTACAGATACGGCGGAGACCCAGTACTTC.

V is TRBV6-1 and J is TRBJ1-5; D uncertain. The CDR3 covers 16 residues. V lost 0 bases, J lost 4 bases, and 13 bases lay in between. The germline gives CDR1 MNHNS, CDR2 SASEGT. DNA for the CDR3: TGTGCCAGCAGTGAAGCATGGCAGAAAGTAAATCAGCCCCAGCATTTT. Its translation is CASSEAWQKVNQPQHF.

The chain joins TRBV6-5 to TRBJ1-3; the match to TRBD1 covers 7 bases. Germline V gives CDR1 MNHEY, CDR2 SVGAGI. The CDR3 length is 14 residues. Trimming cost V 5 bases and J 3 bases; bases outside gene matches: 4. DNA for the CDR3: TGTGCCAGCAGTCGGACAGGTTATGGAAACACCATATATTTT. Its translation: CASSRTGYGNTIYF.

V gene TRBV29-1 combines with J gene TRBJ2-1; 10 nucleotides align to TRBD2. The CDR3 is made up of 14 amino acids. Trimming at V came to 4 bases and at J to 8 bases, leaving 8 bases not matched to a gene. The germline gives CDR1 SQVTM, CDR2 ANQGSEA. Written as DNA, the CDR3 is TGCAGCGTTGTAATAGTACTAGCGGGATATGAGCAGTTCTTC. Translation: CSVVIVLAGYEQFF.

J is TRBJ2-1 and V is TRBV6-2 or TRBV6-3; possible D gene TRBD1, 5 bases. The CDR3 length is 12 residues. Germline V lookup: CDR1 MNHEY, CDR2 SVGEGT. The V end lost 0 bases, the J end lost 11 bases, and 8 bases lay between the germline ends. The CDR3 loop is CASSYSAGKQFF. CDR3 sequence (DNA): TGTGCCAGCAGTTACTCGGCAGGGAAGCAGTTCTTC.

V and J are TRBV5-4 and TRBJ2-2; TRBD2 agrees at 8 bases. Germline trimming cut 4 bases from V and 6 bases from J; bases unmatched to any gene: 5. The CDR3 has 14 residues. CDR1 SGHNT and CDR2 YYREEE come from the germline V gene (reference sequence). The CDR3 coding sequence is TGTGCCAGCAGCCCGAGCGGGAGATCCGGGGAGCTGTTTTTT. It specifies CASSPSGRSGELFF.

The CDR3 is CASSWPGQGANEQFF. CDR3 nucleotide sequence: TGTGCCAGCAGTTGGCCGGGACAGGGGGCTAATGAGCAGTTCTTC. The chain couples TRBV6-9 to TRBJ2-1; 12 nucleotides line up with TRBD1. V lost 4 bases, J lost 7 bases, and 5 bases stayed unmatched. Germline CDR1 is MNHGY and CDR2 is SVAAGI. This CDR3 has 15 residues.